These 17 T cell receptor beta chains were sequenced from one sample in a study of T cells in Graves' hyperthyroidism and ophthalmopathy (dated by TCRdb to 2018 to 2020). Library preparation was by multiplex PCR. The sequencer listed for this sample is Illumina HiSeq 2000. The TCR beta CDR3 regions were amplified from the RNA transcripts. For the first round of RT-PCR on the TCR CDR3, the HTBI primer set was used together with the Qiagen OneStep RT-PCR kit. The raw public data were reprocessed by TCRdb itself: fastp quality trimming at Q25, MiXCR clonotype calling, in-frame beta chains only. Entries that share a CDR3 protein sequence are merged under the most common genes and DNA. The sample table lists 700,000 to 850,000 distinct CDR3 sequences, under 45% of them with a count of one. The leading ten clones occupy less than 35% of the sample. Sequencing was performed on blood. The source of these receptors is a woman aged 40 to 49 with Graves' hyperthyroidism.

Comment on this clonotype: This may be a read error, as it is one base from a much larger clone. The rearrangement links TRBV12-3 or TRBV12-4 to TRBJ1-1, with D hard to call. This CDR3 region has 14 residues. Here the CDR3 reads CANSSTDTNTEAFF. The CDR3, as DNA: TGTGCCAACAGTTCGACCGATACGAACACTGAAGCTTTCTTT.

This clonotype was recorded at least ten times. The chain combines TRBV12-3 or TRBV12-4 with TRBJ1-5, with D possibly being TRBD1 (5 bases). V was cut by 5 bases and J by 6 bases, with 11 bases left in between. This CDR3 has 13 amino acids. As DNA, the CDR3 is TGTGCCAGCAGTCCAGGGAGAGGTCAGCCCCAGCATTTT. The encoded protein is CASSPGRGQPQHF.

V usage is TRBV29-1 and J usage is TRBJ2-7; 9 bases line up with TRBD1. Germline V CDR1 and CDR2: SQVTM, ANQGSEA. V lost 6 bases to trimming and J lost 6 bases; unmatched junction nucleotides: 9. The CDR3 is 13 residues long. CDR3 in amino acids: CSVDGTGLGEQYF. The CDR3, as DNA: TGCAGCGTGGACGGGACAGGGTTAGGCGAGCAGTACTTC.

The rearrangement links TRBV7-9 to TRBJ2-7; D is perhaps TRBD2 (6 bases). This CDR3 has 15 amino acids. Looked up from germline, CDR1 is SEHNR and CDR2 is FQNEAQ (reference sequence). V was clipped by 5 bases and J by 6 bases, with 20 bases between them. The CDR3, as DNA: TGTGCCAGCAGCGGGAGTAGCGGTGGGTGGAGCGAGCAGTACTTC. Amino acid sequence: CASSGSSGGWSEQYF.

The chain has TRBV10-3 and TRBJ2-5, with 9 positions matching TRBD2. The CDR3 runs to 14 residues. J gave up 0 bases and V 10 bases, and 6 bases lay outside the gene matches. The germline CDR1 and CDR2 sequences are ENHRY and SYGVKD. The CDR3 bases are TGTGCCACCTTAGCGGGGGCGTACCAAGAGACCCAGTACTTC. Translating it yields CATLAGAYQETQYF.

This clonotype was detected ten times or more. This may be a read error, as it is one base from a much larger clone. V gene TRBV29-1 combines with J gene TRBJ1-2; D possibly corresponds to TRBD1 (5 bases). The V end lost 6 bases, the J end lost 0 bases, and 8 bases lay between the germline ends. The CDR3 consists of 12 residues. Germline values: CDR1 SQVTM, CDR2 ANQGSEA. The CDR3 region is CSVTEANYGYTF. CDR3 DNA sequence: TGCAGCGTGACAGAAGCTAACTATGGCTACACCTTC.

This clonotype was detected ten times or more. This sequence joins TRBV2 and TRBJ1-2; maybe TRBD1 (6 bases). The CDR3 covers 13 residues. The ends were cut back, 3 bases at V and 7 bases at J, with 12 bases in the middle. Germline-derived CDR1 and CDR2 are SNHLY and FYNNEI. In nucleotides, the CDR3 is TGTGCCAGCAGTGACCATCCCAGGGGTGGCTACACCTTC. Protein product: CASSDHPRGGYTF. The variable domain in full, completed from reference TRBV2 and TRBJ1-2, reads EPEVTQTPSHQVTQMGQEVILRCVPISNHLYFYWYRQILGQKVEFLVSFYNNEISEKSEIFDDQFSVERPDGSNFTLKIRSTKLEDSAMYFCASSDHPRGGYTFGSGTRLTVV.

The chain links TRBV10-2 to TRBJ1-1; D perhaps matches TRBD1 (5 bases). Between the trimmed V and J ends, which lost 6 bases and 6 bases, there was a span of 20 bases. The CDR3 is 15 amino acids. Germline V gives CDR1 WSHSY, CDR2 SAAADI. CDR3 residues: CASSQEEGGDAEAFF. As DNA, the CDR3 is TGCGCCAGCAGCCAAGAAGAGGGAGGGGACGCTGAAGCTTTCTTT.

Note on this clonotype: Its ends do not fully match the called genes, so a read error is possible. The chain recombines TRBV6-1 with TRBJ1-3; D gene unclear. This CDR3 comprises 15 residues. Germline-derived CDR1 and CDR2 are MNHNS and SASEGT. The CDR3 loop reads CASSDPGVSGNTIYF. DNA of the CDR3: TGTGCTAGCAGTGACCCGGGCGTCTCTGGAAACACCATATATTTT.

Comments on this clonotype: A single base separates this from a much larger clone, so it may be a read error. This sequence joins TRBV10-3 and TRBJ2-1, with 8 bases fitting TRBD2. CDR1 is ENHRY and CDR2 is SYGVKD in the germline V gene. This CDR3 has 16 amino acids. The CDR3, as DNA: TGTGCCATCAGTGAGTCGCGGTCGGGGGGGCCAAATGAGCAGTCCTTC. This translates into CAISESRSGGPNEQSF.

This clonotype was counted many times. V usage is TRBV19 and J usage is TRBJ1-5; 7 bases agree with TRBD1. CDR1 and CDR2 from the germline V gene are LNHDA and SQIVND (reference sequence). J was trimmed by 5 bases and V by 3 bases; bases with no gene match: 4. The CDR3 totals 14 residues. The CDR3 DNA reads as TGTGCCAGTAGTATTCGACAGGGCCATCAGCCCCAGCATTTT. Amino acids: CASSIRQGHQPQHF. Full variable domain (remainder filled in from reference TRBV19 and TRBJ1-5): DGGITQSPKYLFRKEGQNVTLSCEQNLNHDAMYWYRQDPGQGLRLIYYSQIVNDFQKGDIAEGYSVSREKKESFPLTVTSAQKNPTAFYLCASSIRQGHQPQHFGDGTRLSIL.

Ten or more counts support this clonotype. The chain combines TRBV27 with TRBJ2-6, with a possible D match to TRBD2 (5 bases). This CDR3 region has 15 residues. Deletions cut 5 bases from V and 5 bases from J, with 13 bases between. In germline, CDR1 is MNHEY, CDR2 SMNVEV (reference sequence). CDR3 in DNA: TGTGCCAGCAGTCCCGGCCCGGACTGGGCCAACGTCCTGACTTTC. Residues: CASSPGPDWANVLTF.

This rearrangement joins TRBV7-2 to TRBJ2-3; D tentatively reads TRBD1 or TRBD2 (5 bases each). Trimming pared 11 bases from V and 2 bases from J, leaving 20 bases between. Germline assignment: CDR1 SGHTA and CDR2 FQGNSA. The CDR3 sequence is 15 residues long. The CDR3 DNA reads as TGTGCCTCACATGGGGGACGAGCTCACACAGATACGCAGTATTTT. Translated, it gives CASHGGRAHTDTQYF.

V is TRBV29-1 and J is TRBJ2-7; 8 bases are a match to TRBD2. CDR3 length equals 13 residues. V trimming: 4 bases; J trimming: 2 bases; junction bases outside the gene matches: 4. Germline loops: CDR1 SQVTM, CDR2 ANQGSEA. Written as DNA, the CDR3 is TGCAGCGTTGTCGGGACTAGACCCTACGAGCAGTACTTC. This gives the protein CSVVGTRPYEQYF.

Note on this clonotype: Relative to the germline gene, one junction end is altered; a read error may explain this. This chain joins TRBV2 and TRBJ1-2; D gene ambiguous. There are 13 residues in the CDR3. Looked up from germline, CDR1 is SNHLY and CDR2 is FYNNEI. CDR3 sequence (DNA): TGTGCCGGCAGTGAGAGAGGGCATTATGGCTACACCTTC. Its translation: CAGSERGHYGYTF.

The chain joins TRBV29-1 to TRBJ2-5; 7 bases are shared with TRBD1. The germline V gene has CDR1 SQVTM and CDR2 ANQGSEA. Trimming removed 5 bases from V and 2 bases from J; junction bases left unmatched: 5. The CDR3 is 13 residues long. The CDR3 sequence is CSVLPGQQETQYF. DNA of the CDR3: TGCAGCGTTCTCCCGGGACAGCAAGAGACCCAGTACTTC. The complete variable domain, with remaining parts taken from reference TRBV29-1 and TRBJ2-5, reads SAVISQKPSRDICQRGTSLTIQCQVDSQVTMMFWYRQQPGQSLTLIATANQGSEATYESGFVIDKFPISRPNLTFSTLTVSNMSPEDSSIYLCSVLPGQQETQYFGPGTRLLVL.

The chain recombines TRBV5-1 with TRBJ2-2; 7 nucleotides line up with TRBD2. CDR3 length equals 16 residues. Per germline, CDR1 SGHRS and CDR2 YFSETQ. Trimming took 6 bases from V and 0 from J; bases not matched to a gene: 8. Written as DNA, the CDR3 is TGCGCCAGCAAATTGACGGCGGGGGCGAACACCGGGGAGCTGTTTTTT. This sequence encodes CASKLTAGANTGELFF.